This TCR beta chain was sequenced during a study of blood T cell repertoires in COVID-19. TCRdb keeps only in-frame clones here, not all; method: immunoSEQ multiplex PCR. Among 150,000 to 190,000 clones, around 84% were seen once, and the ten largest hold less than 10%. Seattle's cohort entered during active infection and was followed longitudinally. The receptor was isolated from an older woman with COVID-19, enrolled during active disease. Material for sequencing was peripheral blood.

CDR3 nucleotides: TGTGCCAGCAGGAAATTCGGTTTCGGGGAAAGTTCGGGTGGCTACACCTTC. It yields the protein CASRKFGFGESSGGYTF. The rearrangement joins TRBV27 to TRBJ1-2; D not certain. The length of the CDR3 is 17 residues. CDR1 and CDR2 from the germline V gene are MNHEY and SMNVEV (reference sequence). Trimming pared 6 bases from V and 7 bases from J, leaving 27 bases between.